The clone carrying this T cell receptor (beta chain) was found a few times. Its antigen is not identified. The germline gives CDR1 SGHVS, CDR2 FNYEAQ. V lost 5 bases to trimming and J lost 0 bases; unmatched junction nucleotides: 7. This CDR3 is 18 amino acids long. At the time of sampling, donors were nominally healthy, though unrecorded immune exposures were likely. These data are taken from a study of cytomegalovirus exposure and HLA in healthy donors. This PCR relied on a set of 60 Vbeta primers and 13 Jbeta primers. Generated by immunoSEQ multiplex PCR, the TCRdb table keeps only in-frame clones and is missing some. This table has approximately 100,000 clones, about 81% appearing once. Study outcomes and limitations: Reports described diagnosis of cytomegalovirus status by the classifier as highly specific and sensitive. Presence/absence analyses took donor sequencing depth as roughly uniform.

This sequence originates from a man aged 45-65 years in good health and CMV-seronegative. The rearrangement uses TRBV7-6 and TRBJ2-3, with 14 nucleotides matching TRBD2. The sample comprised PBMCs. As DNA, the CDR3 is TGTGCCAGCAGCCCGGGACTAGCGGGGGATCCCAGCACAGATACGCAGTATTTT. Translating it yields CASSPGLAGDPSTDTQYF. The full variable domain, in which reference TRBV7-6 and TRBJ2-3 provide the parts outside the CDR3, is GAGVSQSPRYKVTKRGQDVALRCDPISGHVSLYWYRQALGQGPEFLTYFNYEAQQDKSGLPNDRFSAERPEGSISTLTIQRTEQRDSAMYRCASSPGLAGDPSTDTQYFGPGTRLTVL.